The entry that follows covers one T cell receptor (beta chain) sequence. Its specificity is not known. PCR amplification relied on 60 Vbeta primers (plus 13 Jbeta primers). Authors' data handling: In a later analysis, of tens of millions of unique beta chains, roughly 9.9 million appeared in at least two donors. Libraries were prepared by immunoSEQ multiplex PCR; TCRdb keeps only in-frame clonotypes and omits some of them. The DNA gave D and trimming, while V, J and clone size come from that table. The sample consists of fewer than 250,000 clones, roughly four fifths of them appearing once. These data belong to a study of cytomegalovirus exposure and HLA in healthy donors. The V gene end was trimmed by 1 base and the J gene end by 2 bases; junction bases not matched to a gene: 2. CDR1 is LNHNV, CDR2 YYDKDF, per germline (reference sequence). The CDR3 spans 14 residues. Overall study findings and caveats: Earlier results showed most TCR beta V segments being productive about 90% or about 30% of the time. Later analysis identified a missense DCLRE1C variant that was linked to TCR beta V- and J-gene trimming. Researchers catalogued 150 or so TCR beta chains as cytomegalovirus-associated.

This TCR came from a woman under 40 in good health and CMV-seropositive. J is TRBJ2-7 and V is TRBV15; 7 bases fit TRBD1. Material: PBMCs. The CDR3 region is CATSRGQGAYEQYF. As DNA, the CDR3 is TGTGCCACCAGCAGAGGGCAGGGGGCCTACGAGCAGTACTTC.